These T cell receptor beta chains were read from a single sample in a study of blood T cell repertoires in COVID-19. The assay was immunoSEQ multiplex PCR, and TCRdb's table has in-frame clones only and misses some. The data hold about 110,000 clones, with around nine tenths observed a single time. The sequenced material came from peripheral blood. The receptors were gathered from a woman in her twenties or thirties with acute or convalescent COVID-19. The CDR3 runs from the conserved cysteine through the conserved F or W. A D gene is named only where the DNA matches it firmly. Size values are once, few and many counts, or a class for expanded clones, and some rows have none.

j_call | d_call | clone_size | v_call | cdr3_nt | cdr3_aa
TRBJ1-5 | - | - | TRBV23-1 | TGCGCCAGCAGTCAATCGAGGTACCATCAGCCCCAGCATTTT | CASSQSRYHQPQHF
TRBJ1-1 | TRBD1 | - | TRBV30 | TGTGCCTTAACTTTGGACAGGGGGCAAACTGAAGCTTTCTTT | CALTLDRGQTEAFF
TRBJ2-1 | - | once | TRBV6-5 | TGTGCCAGCAGTTATTATTCTGAGGGCTCCTACAATGAGCAGTTCTTC | CASSYYSEGSYNEQFF
TRBJ2-2 | TRBD2 | few | TRBV9 | TGTGCCAGCAGCCCCCCGGACGGGAGGGGAAACACCGGGGAGCTGTTTTTT | CASSPPDGRGNTGELFF
TRBJ2-1 | TRBD1 | - | TRBV27 | TGTGCCAGCAGTTCGAGGACAGGGAAACCCTACAATGAGCAGTTCTTC | CASSSRTGKPYNEQFF
TRBJ2-3 | TRBD2 | - | TRBV4-2 | TGTGCCAGCAGCCAAGGGGCGGGAGGCCGGGGACTAGCGGGAGCAAGAGATACGCAGTATTTT | CASSQGAGGRGLAGARDTQYF
TRBJ2-7 | TRBD1 | once | TRBV7-2 | TGTGCCAGCAGCCAGCAAACGGGACAGGCCTACGAGCAGTACTTC | CASSQQTGQAYEQYF
TRBJ1-6 | - | - | TRBV30 | TGTGCCTGGAGTGTCGCAGGGAAAAATTCACCCCTCCACTTT | CAWSVAGKNSPLHF
TRBJ2-5 | TRBD2 | - | TRBV5-8 | TGTGCCAGCAGGGGGACTAGCGGGAGGGGGGAGACCCAGTACTTC | CASRGTSGRGETQYF
TRBJ2-5 | - | - | TRBV2 | TGTGCCAGCAGTGCAGGGGCAGGTGAGACCCAGTACTTC | CASSAGAGETQYF
TRBJ2-1 | - | once | TRBV10-2 | TGCGCCAGCAGTGAGTCGGGGCGTCCCGCCGATGAGCAGTTCTTC | CASSESGRPADEQFF
TRBJ2-7 | TRBD1 | few | TRBV19 | TGTGCCAGTAGCCCGCAGGGGGCTTTATACGAGCAGTACTTC | CASSPQGALYEQYF